The following is a T cell receptor (beta chain) sequence with its context. Participant age was roughly 18 to 89 years, and participants resided in fewer than 25 US areas. Original processing methods: Reference gene primer amplification in the assay estimated nucleated cell counts. Clones were sequenced by immunoSEQ multiplex PCR, and TCRdb holds only the in-frame ones, with some missing. V and J calls and clone size are those listed in that table; D and trimming were worked out from the DNA. The data hold more than 150,000 clones, with around 82% observed a single time. CDR3 length: 13 residues. Germline assignment: CDR1 GTSNPN and CDR2 SVGIG (reference sequence). V was cut by 4 bases and J by 2 bases, with 12 bases left in between. The sample originates from a study of blood T cell repertoires in COVID-19. Study-level background: Researchers got acute and convalescent COVID-19 samples from the United States, Italy and Spain.

Sample: PBMCs or T cells enriched from blood (not recorded which). The chain joins TRBV30 to TRBJ2-7; unclear D gene. This clonotype originated in a man aged 35-49 years who had recovered from COVID-19. For the CDR3, the DNA is TGTGCCTGGAACCCGGGTACCACCTACGAGCAGTACTTC. Protein: CAWNPGTTYEQYF.